This TCR beta chain was captured in a study of shared clonotypes between healthy human individuals. For this clone: The antigen remains undetermined.

The assay was run at deep level. Original handling: ImmunoSEQ only sent back junction sequences with no quality scores, so filtering was done differently. Repertoires were generated with immunoSEQ multiplex PCR, while TCRdb's copy carries only in-frame clones and drops some. The V and J calls and clone size are taken from that table; D and trimming were inferred from the DNA. The sample holds millions of clones, over 85% seen once. A split of CD4+ cells into CD45RA+ naive and CD45RA-negative memory subsets was performed. Regarding the study as a whole: Represented diversity, genetic and exposure-history alike, was limited by few donors.

From germline, CDR1 is SGHTA and CDR2 FQGNSA. V lost 5 bases and J lost 1, with 11 bases in between. This CDR3 is built from 14 residues. This chain links TRBV7-2 with TRBJ2-5; D is unresolved. This sequence was found in a man aged 18 to 35 in good health. The sample comprised naive CD4+ T cells sorted from blood. Specified subset: CD45RA+ positively selected. The CDR3 DNA is TGTGCCAGCAGCCTTTCACAACTCCAAGAGACCCAGTACTTC. This encodes CASSLSQLQETQYF.